This passage covers 4 T cell receptor beta chains from one sample sequenced in a study of regulatory T cells in long-lasting Graves disease. Time point: persistent/refractory GD, antithyroid drugs over 5 years with positive TRAb. There was RNA extracted from PBMCs, and the TCR library was made from it. TCR beta libraries were built with iRepertoire HTBI primers and Arm-PCR of CDR3 regions. TCRdb redid the calling of the multiplex PCR reads with MiXCR, one entry per CDR3 protein. The sample shows hundreds of thousands of distinct CDR3 sequences, roughly 20% of them seen only once. The source was peripheral blood mononuclear cells (PBMCs), collected when the disease was refractory, from a patient treated with antithyroid drugs. All receptors derive from a female donor with Graves disease.

This clonotype was detected a few times. The chain carries TRBV29-1 and TRBJ2-7; possibly TRBD1 or TRBD2 for D (5 bases each). The CDR3 totals 12 residues. Trimming took 0 bases from V and 6 from J, leaving 9 bases between them. Germline-derived CDR1 and CDR2 are SQVTM and ANQGSEA. The CDR3 here is CSVEDLGGEQYF. The CDR3 DNA reads as TGCAGCGTTGAAGATCTTGGGGGCGAGCAGTACTTC.

V gene TRBV4-3 combines with J gene TRBJ2-1; possibly TRBD2 for D (6 bases). V was trimmed by 0 bases and J by 9 bases, leaving 12 bases between them. The V gene's germline CDR1 is LGHNA and CDR2 YSLEER. There are 14 residues in the CDR3. CDR3 bases: TGCGCCAGCAGCCAAGATGAGGGAGGTACTGAGCAGTTCTTC. As protein: CASSQDEGGTEQFF.

At least ten counts were recorded for this clonotype. The chain recombines TRBV28 with TRBJ2-4, with TRBD1 matching over 7 bases. The length of the CDR3 is 15 residues. The V and J ends lost 4 bases and 6 bases, in that order; junction bases with no gene match: 9. CDR1 is MDHEN, CDR2 SYDVKM, per germline. CDR3 in amino acids: CASSSPGTERNIQYF. The CDR3 nucleotides are TGTGCCAGCAGTTCTCCCGGGACAGAAAGAAACATTCAGTACTTC. The full variable domain, completed using reference TRBV28 and TRBJ2-4, is DVKVTQSSRYLVKRTGEKVFLECVQDMDHENMFWYRQDPGLGLRLIYFSYDVKMKEKGDIPEGYSVSREKKERFSLILESASTNQTSMYLCASSSPGTERNIQYFGAGTRLSVL.

This clonotype was detected ten times or more. The rearrangement uses TRBV6-9 and TRBJ2-7; D is uncertain. CDR3 size: 12 residues. Looked up from germline, CDR1 is MNHGY and CDR2 is SVAAGI. Trimming removed 3 bases from V and 6 bases from J, with 9 bases in between. The CDR3 DNA follows: TGTGCCAGCAGTTACTCATCGGGCGAGCAGTACTTC. Its protein is CASSYSSGEQYF.